The sequence of this TCR beta chain was determined in a study of T cells in Graves' hyperthyroidism and ophthalmopathy. TCR beta CDR3 regions were amplified from RNA transcripts. First-round RT-PCR of the TCR CDR3 relied on the HTBI primer set. TCRdb reprocessed the multiplex PCR reads via MiXCR and lists one record per CDR3 protein. The sample carries a few hundred thousand distinct CDR3 sequences, about 45% recorded once. CDR3 length: 14 residues. The V end lost 5 bases, the J end lost 4 bases, and 12 bases lay between the germline ends. The clonotype originates from a woman between 18 and 29 years old with Graves' hyperthyroidism. The specimen was peripheral blood or thyroid tissue (not recorded which). This sequence joins TRBV12-3 or TRBV12-4 and TRBJ1-3; D gene uncertain. The CDR3 region has the DNA TGTGCCAGCAGTACCTTTAGCGTGGGAAACACCATATATTTT. Encoded protein: CASSTFSVGNTIYF.